This TCR beta chain came from a study of blood T cell repertoires in COVID-19. In the study overall: Acute and convalescent COVID-19 samples came from the United States, Italy and Spain. PBMCs, B-cell-depleted T cells, or T cells provided the cDNA or gDNA that made up the material.

TCRdb's table, derived via immunoSEQ multiplex PCR, lists solely in-frame clones and lacks some. This table holds about 98,000 clones, 82% found once. CDR1 SGHTS and CDR2 YDEGEE come from the germline V gene. V was trimmed by 0 bases and J by 3 bases, leaving 7 bases between them. The CDR3 is 14 amino acids. Sequencing was done on a sample of peripheral blood. This clonotype was obtained from an older man with acute or convalescent COVID-19. This chain joins TRBV5-8 and TRBJ1-3, with D unclear. DNA for the CDR3: TGTGCCAGCAGCTTGGGTGTTAATGGAAACACCATATATTTT. This encodes CASSLGVNGNTIYF.